This entry lists 14 T cell receptor beta chains sequenced from one sample in a study of OX40 agonist ivuxolimab in advanced cancers. The protocol was immunoSEQ multiplex PCR, while the TCRdb copy is restricted to in-frame clones and leaves out a portion. The table lists 50,000 to 60,000 clones, 70% to 80% of them singletons. The sample in question was CD4+ or CD8+ T cells sorted from blood, obtained in a trial of the OX40 agonist ivuxolimab. Source of these receptors: an adult with an advanced solid tumor such as melanoma, head and neck, liver or kidney cancer.

The chain joins TRBV4-2 to TRBJ2-1; D gene uncertain. CDR3 length: 15 amino acids. Trimming cost V 0 bases and J 9 bases, with 15 bases left between them. Germline V CDR1 and CDR2: LGHNA, YNFKEQ. The CDR3 loop is CASSQDRIRRGEQFF. The CDR3 bases are TGTGCCAGCAGCCAAGATAGGATTCGGAGAGGTGAGCAGTTCTTC.

This clone has only one observation. The V and J genes are TRBV30 and TRBJ2-7, with TRBD2 identical over 13 bases. CDR3 size: 15 residues. V dropped 1 base and J dropped 3; count of bases not matched to a gene: 3. The germline V gene has CDR1 GTSNPN and CDR2 SVGIG (reference sequence). CDR3 coding DNA: TGTGCCTGGAGTGCAGGGACTAGCGGGGACTACGAGCAGTACTTC. Translation: CAWSAGTSGDYEQYF.

The chain combines TRBV10-3 with TRBJ2-7; D unresolved. V shed 4 bases and J shed 0 bases, with 10 bases lying between them. From germline, CDR1 is ENHRY and CDR2 SYGVKD. CDR3 length equals 14 residues. The CDR3: CAISGELDSYEQYF. The CDR3 region has the DNA TGTGCCATCAGTGGCGAGTTAGACTCCTACGAGCAGTACTTC.

V is TRBV7-3 and J is TRBJ2-2; the D gene is possibly TRBD1 (5 bases). The CDR3 has 15 residues. Between the trimmed V and J ends, which lost 0 bases and 4 bases, there was a span of 9 bases. CDR1 and CDR2 (germline): SGHTA, FQGTGA. The CDR3 nucleotides are TGTGCCAGCAGCTTAACGGCAGGGCCCACCGGGGAGCTGTTTTTT. This gives the protein CASSLTAGPTGELFF.

The J gene is TRBJ2-3, the V gene TRBV4-2; possibly TRBD2 for D (7 bases). Germline V lookup: CDR1 LGHNA, CDR2 YNFKEQ. V lost 0 bases and J lost 1, with 26 bases in between. The CDR3 has 21 residues. The CDR3 sequence: CASSQDPGGARLHRGTDTQYF. The CDR3 nucleotides are TGTGCCAGCAGCCAAGACCCTGGGGGGGCCCGGCTGCACAGGGGCACAGATACGCAGTATTTT.

The gene calls are TRBV5-5 and TRBJ1-3; possibly TRBD1 for D (5 bases). The CDR3 is made up of 16 amino acids. Trimming cost V 0 bases and J 0 bases, with 10 bases left between them. Per germline, CDR1 SGHKS and CDR2 YYEKEE (reference sequence). CDR3 sequence (DNA): TGTGCCAGCAGCTTGGATTGGCAGGGCTCTGGAAACACCATATATTTT. Protein product: CASSLDWQGSGNTIYF.

The chain uses TRBV2 and TRBJ2-7; D is unclear. V lost 2 bases to trimming and J lost 3 bases, with 5 bases between them. Germline V gives CDR1 SNHLY, CDR2 FYNNEI. The CDR3 spans 12 residues. In DNA form, the CDR3 reads TGTGCCAGCAGTGAATGGGGCTACGAGCAGTACTTC. Translating it yields CASSEWGYEQYF. Looking up the rest from reference TRBV2 and TRBJ2-7 gives the full variable domain: EPEVTQTPSHQVTQMGQEVILRCVPISNHLYFYWYRQILGQKVEFLVSFYNNEISEKSEIFDDQFSVERPDGSNFTLKIRSTKLEDSAMYFCASSEWGYEQYFGPGTRLTVT.

Comment on this clone: The same CDR3 can be traced to other DNA sequences in this sample. V and J are TRBV18 and TRBJ2-5; 10 nucleotides agree with TRBD1. Germline CDR1 is KGHSH and CDR2 is LQKENI. The CDR3 has 16 residues. V dropped 2 bases and J dropped 4; count of bases not matched to a gene: 7. This CDR3 is CASSPVTGGLRETQYF. The DNA of the CDR3 is TGTGCCAGCTCACCAGTGACAGGGGGCTTGAGAGAGACCCAGTACTTC. Complete variable domain (other parts from reference TRBV18 and TRBJ2-5): NAGVMQNPRHLVRRRGQEARLRCSPMKGHSHVYWYRQLPEEGLKFMVYLQKENIIDESGMPKERFSAEFPKEGPSILRIQQVVRGDSAAYFCASSPVTGGLRETQYFGPGTRLLVL.

J is TRBJ1-1 and V is TRBV11-1; tentative D call: TRBD1 (5 bases). CDR3 length: 14 residues. Germline V CDR1 and CDR2: SGHAT, FQDESV (reference sequence). V lost 5 bases and J lost 5, with 15 bases in between. CDR3 sequence: CASSQGRLGTEAFF. In DNA, the CDR3 is TGTGCCAGCAGCCAGGGACGGCTCGGGACTGAAGCTTTCTTT.

The gene calls are TRBV6-6 and TRBJ2-5; D is uncertain. V gave up 2 bases and J gave up 5 bases, with 9 bases separating them. This CDR3 has 13 amino acids. Looked up from germline, CDR1 is MNHNY and CDR2 is SVGAGI (reference sequence). The CDR3 nucleotides read TGTGCCAGCAGTTACAGATTGGGGGAGACCCAGTACTTC. As protein: CASSYRLGETQYF.

The genes are TRBV2 and TRBJ2-1; D ambiguous. The V and J ends lost 6 bases and 9 bases respectively, with 18 bases between them. This CDR3 has 14 amino acids. Germline V CDR1 and CDR2: SNHLY, FYNNEI. The CDR3: CASSVIIKLGEQFF. The DNA for the CDR3 is TGTGCCAGCAGCGTCATCATAAAGTTGGGTGAGCAGTTCTTC.

A word on this clone: At the DNA level, this CDR3 is encoded by other sequences in the same sample as well. V is TRBV5-1 and J is TRBJ2-1, with D possibly called TRBD1 or TRBD2 (5 bases each). V gave up 0 bases and J gave up 0 bases, with 10 bases separating them. The CDR3 spans 16 residues. From germline, CDR1 is SGHRS and CDR2 YFSETQ. The chain's CDR3 is CASSLGGGSSYNEQFF. For the CDR3, the DNA is TGCGCCAGCAGCTTGGGTGGGGGAAGCTCCTACAATGAGCAGTTCTTC.

The chain recombines TRBV28 with TRBJ2-7, with 7 bases aligning to TRBD2. CDR3 size: 13 residues. The V gene's germline CDR1 is MDHEN and CDR2 SYDVKM. CDR3 coding DNA: TGTGCGAGGGGCGGCGGGAGACCCTACGAGCAGTACTTC. Protein product: CARGGGRPYEQYF.

The V and J genes are TRBV10-3 and TRBJ2-7, with D unresolved. CDR3 length: 13 amino acids. Trimming removed 0 bases from V and 6 bases from J, with 9 bases in between. Germline CDR1 and CDR2: ENHRY and SYGVKD. The CDR3: CAISESQVGEQYF. CDR3 in DNA: TGTGCCATCAGTGAGTCGCAAGTGGGCGAGCAGTACTTC.